One and the same sample provided the 26 T cell receptor beta chains below, sequenced in a study of response to subunit inactivated influenza vaccine. MiXCR, applied by TCRdb to the RT-PCR reads, yields one record per CDR3 protein. This table holds about 540,000 distinct CDR3 sequences, under 30% found once. The sample also formed part of further work on T cells expressing NK-cell markers. That investigation notes: 5'RACE template switching built TCR beta cDNA with unique molecular identifiers.

Source: CD4+ T cells sorted from PBMCs, taken 11 to 12 days after vaccination. All receptors derive from a man aged 50 to 59 who received an inactivated influenza vaccine.

This clonotype appeared a few times. CDR3 bases: TGTGCCAGCAGCTACGGGACTCCTGGAAACACCATATATTTT. Amino acid sequence: CASSYGTPGNTIYF. The chain combines TRBV7-2 with TRBJ1-3; D is perhaps TRBD1 (5 bases). Trimming left V 4 bases short and J 2 bases short, with 9 bases between. This CDR3 is 14 amino acids long. CDR1 SGHTA and CDR2 FQGNSA come from the germline V gene.

The chain employs TRBV20-1 and TRBJ2-5, with 9 bases lining up with TRBD2. This CDR3 contains 13 residues. Germline V gene lookup returns CDR1 DFQATT and CDR2 SNEGSKA (reference sequence). J was trimmed by 7 bases and V by 1 base; bases with no gene match: 4. The CDR3 loop is CSARASGVGTQYF. CDR3 DNA sequence: TGCAGTGCTAGAGCTAGCGGGGTGGGGACCCAGTACTTC.

This chain connects TRBV20-1 to TRBJ2-1; TRBD1 might be the D (6 bases). The CDR3 is 12 amino acids. Per the germline V gene, CDR1 is DFQATT and CDR2 is SNEGSKA (reference sequence). V gave up 6 bases and J gave up 12 bases, with 18 bases separating them. Here the CDR3 reads CSATTTQGPQFF. CDR3 bases: TGCAGTGCCACAACTACACAGGGTCCGCAGTTCTTC.

There are a few counts of this clonotype. The chain couples TRBV20-1 to TRBJ1-2; no clear D gene. Germline-derived CDR1 and CDR2 are DFQATT and SNEGSKA (reference sequence). V dropped 6 bases and J dropped 6 bases, with 11 bases sitting between them. The CDR3 sequence is 11 residues long. DNA for the CDR3: TGCAGTGCCCCACGATCGGATGGCTACACCTTC. Translating gives CSAPRSDGYTF.

V usage is TRBV7-2 and J usage is TRBJ1-5; D possibly corresponds to TRBD1 (6 bases). There are 17 residues in the CDR3. V shed 4 bases and J shed 0 bases, with 16 bases lying between them. Germline V gene sequence: CDR1 SGHTA, CDR2 FQGNSA. The CDR3 loop is CASSSTGNRYSNQPQHF. Written as DNA, the CDR3 is TGTGCCAGCAGCTCTACAGGGAATCGGTATAGCAATCAGCCCCAGCATTTT.

At least ten counts were recorded for this clonotype. The V call is TRBV20-1, the J call TRBJ2-7; 10 nucleotides align to TRBD1. The CDR3 is made up of 13 amino acids. Germline trimming cut 6 bases from V and 4 bases from J; bases unmatched to any gene: 6. Germline V CDR1 and CDR2: DFQATT, SNEGSKA (reference sequence). CDR3 nucleotides: TGCAGTGCCGACCGGGACAGGGGATACGAGCAGTACTTC. Residues: CSADRDRGYEQYF.

This clonotype was seen only a few times. This chain links TRBV29-1 with TRBJ2-6; 7 nucleotides align to TRBD1. The junction had 4 bases not matched to a gene; V was cut back by 6 bases and J by 2 bases. The germline gives CDR1 SQVTM, CDR2 ANQGSEA. The CDR3 spans 14 residues. CDR3 DNA sequence: TGCAGCGTAGTTGACAGGGCTGGGGCCAACGTCCTGACTTTC. Translating gives CSVVDRAGANVLTF.

The CDR3 spells CSVGTGYEQYF. CDR3 nucleotides: TGCAGCGTTGGGACAGGCTACGAGCAGTACTTC. V is TRBV29-1 and J is TRBJ2-7, with 7 bases identical to TRBD1. V trimming: 4 bases; J trimming: 3 bases; junction bases outside the gene matches: 0. Germline assignment: CDR1 SQVTM and CDR2 ANQGSEA. The CDR3 loop spans 11 amino acids.

A few counts support this clonotype. The chain employs TRBV3-1 and TRBJ1-3, with D unclear. In germline, CDR1 is LGHDT, CDR2 YNNKEL (reference sequence). V lost 1 base, J lost 4 bases, and 8 bases lay in between. The CDR3 has 14 residues. The CDR3 region has the DNA TGTGCCAGCAGCCAAGTTGGCAGAGGAAACACCATATATTTT. It is translated as CASSQVGRGNTIYF. Full variable domain (rest looked up from reference TRBV3-1 and TRBJ1-3): DTAVSQTPKYLVTQMGNDKSIKCEQNLGHDTMYWYKQDSKKFLKIMFSYNNKELIINETVPNRFSPKSPDKAHLNLHINSLELGDSAVYFCASSQVGRGNTIYFGEGSWLTVV.

The chain uses TRBV5-1 and TRBJ1-6; D not resolved. The germline V gene encodes CDR1 SGHRS and CDR2 YFSETQ. V lost 5 bases and J lost 4, with 10 bases in between. The CDR3 spans 14 residues. The DNA of the CDR3 is TGCGCCAGCAGTGGTACAGATTATAATTCACCCCTCCACTTT. Translating gives CASSGTDYNSPLHF.

V is TRBV3-1 and J is TRBJ2-7; the D is unclear. The CDR3 contains 12 residues. Between the trimmed V and J ends, which lost 1 base and 9 bases, there was a span of 10 bases. Per the germline V gene, CDR1 is LGHDT and CDR2 is YNNKEL (reference sequence). CDR3 sequence reads: CASSQGGRGQYF. CDR3 DNA sequence: TGTGCCAGCAGCCAAGGAGGACGCGGGCAGTACTTC.

This chain links TRBV25-1 with TRBJ1-2; no clear D gene. Germline V gives CDR1 MGHDK, CDR2 SYGVNS. This CDR3 contains 15 residues. V was cut by 1 base and J by 1 base, with 10 bases left in between. The CDR3 is CASSESSIYNYGYTF. The CDR3 coding sequence is TGTGCCAGCAGTGAATCATCGATTTATAACTATGGCTACACCTTC.

This clonotype was counted a few times. The genes are TRBV15 and TRBJ1-5; D remains ambiguous. Trimming took off 4 bases at V and 4 bases at J, with 8 bases between the two ends. The germline CDR1 and CDR2 sequences are LNHNV and YYDKDF (reference sequence). The CDR3 consists of 13 residues. CDR3 sequence (DNA): TGTGCCACCAGCATAGTCCCGAATCAGCCCCAGCATTTT. Translating gives CATSIVPNQPQHF.

This clonotype was detected many times. The chain employs TRBV29-1 and TRBJ2-3, with TRBD1 matching 10 bases. The V gene end was trimmed by 6 bases and the J gene end by 3 bases; junction bases not matched to a gene: 6. Per the germline V gene, CDR1 is SQVTM and CDR2 is ANQGSEA. CDR3 length: 14 amino acids. The DNA for the CDR3 is TGCAGCGTGAAGACAGGGGGCGTTACAGATACGCAGTATTTT. Translated: CSVKTGGVTDTQYF.

This chain connects TRBV11-1 to TRBJ1-1, with D perhaps TRBD1 (6 bases). Germline CDR1 is SGHAT and CDR2 is FQDESV (reference sequence). Trimming pared 1 base from V and 1 base from J, leaving 13 bases between. The CDR3 is made up of 16 amino acids. The CDR3 sequence is CASSLGGRSWNTEAFF. In DNA form, the CDR3 reads TGTGCCAGCAGCTTAGGGGGGCGTTCTTGGAACACTGAAGCTTTCTTT.

This clonotype occurred a few times. The rearrangement links TRBV7-9 to TRBJ1-2, with 8 bases matching TRBD1. The CDR3 loop spans 15 amino acids. J gave up 8 bases and V 4 bases, and 12 bases lay outside the gene matches. Germline V gene lookup returns CDR1 SEHNR and CDR2 FQNEAQ (reference sequence). For the CDR3, the DNA is TGTGCCAGCAGCTCAGGCGGCAGGGGGCGTCGGGGCTACACCTTC. Protein: CASSSGGRGRRGYTF.

There are a few counts of this clonotype. The CDR3 reads CASSSGRLGEQYF. DNA for the CDR3: TGTGCCAGCAGCTCCGGGAGACTGGGAGAGCAGTACTTC. The chain has TRBV7-2 and TRBJ2-7; tentatively, D is TRBD2 (6 bases). Germline-derived CDR1 and CDR2 are SGHTA and FQGNSA. Deletions cut 4 bases from V and 7 bases from J, with 14 bases between. This CDR3 is 13 amino acids long.

This chain links TRBV6-5 with TRBJ1-5; TRBD1 aligns across 9 bases. The CDR3 runs to 16 residues. Germline V lookup: CDR1 MNHEY, CDR2 SVGAGI. The V gene end was trimmed by 4 bases and the J gene end by 2 bases; junction bases not matched to a gene: 6. This CDR3 is CASSLGTGIGNQPQHF. DNA of the CDR3: TGTGCCAGCAGTTTGGGGACAGGGATTGGCAATCAGCCCCAGCATTTT.

This clonotype was recorded many times. This chain joins TRBV7-2 and TRBJ1-2, with 8 bases fitting TRBD1. The J segment lost 1 base and the V segment lost 5 bases, leaving 9 bases of the junction unmatched. CDR3 length equals 16 residues. The germline V gene encodes CDR1 SGHTA and CDR2 FQGNSA. CDR3 nucleotides: TGTGCCAGCAGCCCTACGGGGACAGGCCTTAACTATGGCTACACCTTC. Its translation: CASSPTGTGLNYGYTF.

This clonotype was seen a handful of times. The chain recombines TRBV20-1 with TRBJ2-3; TRBD2 agrees at 7 bases. In germline, CDR1 is DFQATT, CDR2 SNEGSKA (reference sequence). The CDR3 is 15 residues long. The V gene end was trimmed by 0 bases and the J gene end by 7 bases; junction bases not matched to a gene: 10. CDR3: CSARDWRENSYTQYF. The DNA of the CDR3 is TGCAGTGCTAGAGATTGGCGGGAGAATTCATATACGCAGTATTTT.

The chain joins TRBV5-1 to TRBJ2-6; the match to TRBD1 covers 8 bases. V lost 2 bases and J lost 0; bases outside the gene matches: 4. This CDR3 has 17 residues. Germline V CDR1 and CDR2: SGHRS, YFSETQ. CDR3 in amino acids: CASSFSTGGSGANVLTF. The DNA of the CDR3 is TGCGCCAGCAGCTTTTCAACAGGGGGCTCTGGGGCCAACGTCCTGACTTTC.

The rearrangement uses TRBV20-1 and TRBJ1-2, with D unresolved. The germline V and J ends were trimmed by 0 bases and 7 bases, with 12 bases remaining between them. Germline CDR1 DFQATT, CDR2 SNEGSKA (reference sequence). The CDR3 sequence is 13 residues long. The CDR3 loop is CSARESGSAGYTF. The CDR3 bases are TGCAGTGCTAGAGAATCTGGGTCGGCTGGCTACACCTTC.

The sample holds many counts of this clonotype. V and J are TRBV5-1 and TRBJ2-3; 12 bases match TRBD2. V lost 4 bases, J lost 1 base, and 4 bases stayed unmatched. CDR1 and CDR2 from the germline V gene are SGHRS and YFSETQ. This CDR3 contains 16 residues. CDR3 bases: TGCGCCAGCAGCCGCCGGACTAGCGGGGGCACAGATACGCAGTATTTT. This codes for CASSRRTSGGTDTQYF.

This clonotype was picked up one time. This chain uses TRBV4-2 with TRBJ2-7; D uncertain. CDR1 LGHNA and CDR2 YNFKEQ come from the germline V gene. V was shortened by 0 bases and J by 3 bases, with 9 bases between the two germline ends. The CDR3 consists of 14 residues. CDR3 sequence: CASSQELSGYEQYF. CDR3 nucleotide sequence: TGTGCCAGCAGCCAAGAGCTCTCGGGCTACGAGCAGTACTTC.

A note on this clonotype: The junction does not match germline at one end; this may be a read error. V is TRBV28 and J is TRBJ2-1; 8 bases map to TRBD2. CDR1 and CDR2 from the germline V gene are MDHEN and SYDVKM. CDR3 length: 13 residues. The DNA of the CDR3 is TGTGCCAGCAGTTATTGGAACGGACTAGCTTGGGTCTTC. Amino acids: CASSYWNGLAWVF. Full variable domain (outside the CDR3, taken from reference TRBV28 and TRBJ2-1): DVKVTQSSRYLVKRTGEKVFLECVQDMDHENMFWYRQDPGLGLRLIYFSYDVKMKEKGDIPEGYSVSREKKERFSLILESASTNQTSMYLCASSYWNGLAWVFGPGTRLTVL.

The sample holds a few counts of this clonotype. V and J are TRBV11-2 and TRBJ2-7; 7 nucleotides line up with TRBD1. CDR3 length: 16 amino acids. CDR1 SGHAT and CDR2 FQNNGV come from the germline V gene. With V trimmed by 5 bases and J by 1 base, 11 bases remained unmatched. CDR3 protein: CASSLRGTAISYEQYF. CDR3 nucleotides: TGTGCCAGCAGCCTAAGGGGGACAGCGATTTCCTACGAGCAGTACTTC.